This TCR beta chain is from a study of CD8 T cells in Susac syndrome. In germline, CDR1 is PRHDT, CDR2 FYEKMQ (reference sequence). The CDR3 has 12 amino acids. Trimming stripped 4 bases from V and 5 bases from J, with 9 bases between. Sequencing of TCR beta, carried out with a high-throughput approach, was applied to CD8+ and CD4+ T cells from the blood. When the RNA was reverse transcribed, random hexamers were used with an input of 0.5 to 1 ug. The immunoSEQ assay covered 54 Vbeta and 13 Jbeta segments for CDR3. TCRdb ran MiXCR on the immunoSEQ multiplex PCR reads and lists one entry per CDR3 protein. Among 50,000 or so distinct CDR3 sequences listed, about 92% were seen once.

The sample taken for sequencing was CD8+ T cells from PBMCs. The sequence was obtained from a human donor with multiple sclerosis. The V gene is TRBV13, the J gene TRBJ2-7; D might be TRBD1 or TRBD2, each matching 5 bases. The CDR3 spells CASSWGSHEQYF. CDR3 nucleotides: TGTGCCAGCAGCTGGGGGTCACACGAGCAGTACTTC.